This TCR beta chain was recorded in a study of blood T cell dynamics during melanoma immunotherapy. Time point given: pre-treatment baseline. Profiling relied on immunoSEQ multiplex PCR, and the TCRdb table lists in-frame clones only, not all of them. The repertoire has approximately 9,800 clones, about 86% of them found once; the top ten carry approximately 9.8%. The germline V gene encodes CDR1 SEHNR and CDR2 FQNEAQ (reference sequence). The V segment lost 4 bases and the J segment 1 base; nucleotides outside the gene matches: 9. The CDR3 runs to 19 residues. This sequence originates from a human donor with melanoma. The sample consisted of blood, taken from a patient treated with checkpoint blockade. The chain is built from TRBV7-9 and TRBJ2-3, with 15 positions matching TRBD2. The CDR3 loop is CASSSSGTSGRRGTDTQYF. In nucleotides, the CDR3 is TGTGCCAGCAGCTCCTCCGGGACTAGCGGGAGGAGGGGCACAGATACGCAGTATTTT. Full variable domain (outside the CDR3, taken from reference TRBV7-9 and TRBJ2-3): DTGVSQNPRHKITKRGQNVTFRCDPISEHNRLYWYRQTLGQGPEFLTYFQNEAQLEKSRLLSDRFSAERPKGSFSTLEIQRTEQGDSAMYLCASSSSGTSGRRGTDTQYFGPGTRLTVL.